This T cell receptor (beta chain) was profiled in a study of T cell repertoires in cytomegalovirus infection. Notes on the study in general: Cumulative frequency (of public TCR beta family members) identified carriers of CMV plus the relevant HLA.

The CDR3 covers 13 residues. Germline V gene lookup returns CDR1 DFQATT and CDR2 SNEGSKA (reference sequence). The V segment lost 6 bases and the J segment 7 bases; nucleotides outside the gene matches: 10. TCRdb used MiXCR to reprocess the reads, holding one entry per CDR3 protein. The data hold approximately 320,000 distinct CDR3 sequences, with more than 9% observed a single time. In regard to this clonotype: Its antigen remains unidentified.

The rearrangement joins TRBV20-1 to TRBJ1-2; 8 bases map to TRBD1. Sequenced: PBMCs. The source of this sequence is a human donor in good health (CMV status not recorded). Some clones in this sample may be carry-over from other donors' samples. CDR3 region: CSAAQDRVAGYTF. The DNA of the CDR3 is TGCAGTGCCGCCCAGGACAGGGTAGCTGGCTACACCTTC.